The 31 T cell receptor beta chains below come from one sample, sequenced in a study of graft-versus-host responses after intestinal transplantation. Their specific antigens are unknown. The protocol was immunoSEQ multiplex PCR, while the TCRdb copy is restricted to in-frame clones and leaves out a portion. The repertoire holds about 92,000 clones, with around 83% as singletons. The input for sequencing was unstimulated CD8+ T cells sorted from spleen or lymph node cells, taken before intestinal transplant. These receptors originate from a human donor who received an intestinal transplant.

The CDR3 DNA follows: TGTGCCAGCAGCAAAGTAGTCCTTAACTATGGCTACACCTTC. It translates to CASSKVVLNYGYTF. The chain has TRBV21-1 and TRBJ1-2. TRBV21-1 is classified as a pseudogene. The CDR3 extends over 14 amino acids.

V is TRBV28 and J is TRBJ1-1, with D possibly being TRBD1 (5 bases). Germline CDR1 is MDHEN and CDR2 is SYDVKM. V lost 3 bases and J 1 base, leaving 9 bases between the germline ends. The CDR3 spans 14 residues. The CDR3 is CASSFTDRNTEAFF. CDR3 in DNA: TGTGCCAGCAGTTTCACTGACAGGAACACTGAAGCTTTCTTT.

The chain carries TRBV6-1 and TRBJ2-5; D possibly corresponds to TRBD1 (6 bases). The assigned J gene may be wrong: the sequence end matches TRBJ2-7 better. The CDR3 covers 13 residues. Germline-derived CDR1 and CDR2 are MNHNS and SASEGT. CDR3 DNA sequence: TGTGCCAGCCTACGGGACAACTCCTACGAGCAGTACTTC. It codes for CASLRDNSYEQYF.

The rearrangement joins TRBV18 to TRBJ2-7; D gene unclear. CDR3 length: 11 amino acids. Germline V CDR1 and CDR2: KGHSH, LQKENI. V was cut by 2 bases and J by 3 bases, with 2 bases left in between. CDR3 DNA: TGTGCCAGCTCACCAGGCTACGAGCAGTACTTC. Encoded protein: CASSPGYEQYF.

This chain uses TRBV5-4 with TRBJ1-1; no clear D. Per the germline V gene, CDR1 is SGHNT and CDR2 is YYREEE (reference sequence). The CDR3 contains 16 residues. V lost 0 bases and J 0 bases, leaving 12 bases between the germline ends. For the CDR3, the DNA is TGTGCCAGCAGCTTGGCCAACGGGGATTTGAACACTGAAGCTTTCTTT. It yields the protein CASSLANGDLNTEAFF. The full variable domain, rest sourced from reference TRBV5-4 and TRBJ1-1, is ETGVTQSPTHLIKTRGQQVTLRCSSQSGHNTVSWYQQALGQGPQFIFQYYREEENGRGNFPPRFSGLQFPNYSSELNVNALELDDSALYLCASSLANGDLNTEAFFGQGTRLTVV.

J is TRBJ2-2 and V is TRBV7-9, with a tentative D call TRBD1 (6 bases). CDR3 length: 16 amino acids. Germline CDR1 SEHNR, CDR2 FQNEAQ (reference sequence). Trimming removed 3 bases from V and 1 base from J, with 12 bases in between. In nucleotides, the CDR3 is TGTGCCAGCAGCTTGGCCAGACAGGTGAACACCGGGGAGCTGTTTTTT. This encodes CASSLARQVNTGELFF.

In nucleotides, the CDR3 is TGCGCCAGCAGCTTGGTCGGCAGCCACAATGAGCAGTTCTTC. This encodes CASSLVGSHNEQFF. The chain combines TRBV5-1 with TRBJ2-1; the D is unclear. Trimming shortened V by 0 bases and J by 5 bases, and 9 bases separated the two germline ends. CDR1 SGHRS and CDR2 YFSETQ come from the germline V gene. CDR3 length: 14 amino acids.

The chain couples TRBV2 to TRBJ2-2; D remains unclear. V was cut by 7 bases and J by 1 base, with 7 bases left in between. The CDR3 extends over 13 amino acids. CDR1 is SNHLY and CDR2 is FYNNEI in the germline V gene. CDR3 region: CASISRNTGELFF. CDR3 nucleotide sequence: TGTGCCAGCATAAGCCGGAACACCGGGGAGCTGTTTTTT.

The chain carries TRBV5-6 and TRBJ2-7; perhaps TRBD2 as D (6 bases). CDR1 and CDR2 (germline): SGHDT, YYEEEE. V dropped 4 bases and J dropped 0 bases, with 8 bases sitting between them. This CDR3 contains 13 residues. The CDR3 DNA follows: TGTGCCAGCAGCCCGGAGGGCTCCTACGAGCAGTACTTC. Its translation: CASSPEGSYEQYF.

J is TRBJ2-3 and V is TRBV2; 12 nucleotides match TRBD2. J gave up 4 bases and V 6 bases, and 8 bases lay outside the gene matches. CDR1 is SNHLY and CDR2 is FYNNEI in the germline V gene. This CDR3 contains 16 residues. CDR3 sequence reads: CASRASGGAEADTQYF. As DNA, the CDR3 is TGTGCCAGCAGGGCTAGCGGGGGGGCGGAAGCAGATACGCAGTATTTT.

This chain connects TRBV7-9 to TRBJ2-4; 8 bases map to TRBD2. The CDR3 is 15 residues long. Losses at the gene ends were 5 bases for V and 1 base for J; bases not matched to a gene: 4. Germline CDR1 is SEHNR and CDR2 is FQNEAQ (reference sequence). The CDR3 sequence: CASSPAGAAKNIQYF. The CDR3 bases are TGTGCCAGCAGCCCAGCGGGAGCCGCCAAAAACATTCAGTACTTC.

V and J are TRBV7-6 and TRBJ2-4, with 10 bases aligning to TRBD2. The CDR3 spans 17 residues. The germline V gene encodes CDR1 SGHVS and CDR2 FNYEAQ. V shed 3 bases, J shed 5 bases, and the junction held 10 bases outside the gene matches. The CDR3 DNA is TGTGCCAGCAGCTTGAGGGATAGCGGGAGGACCGAAAACATTCAGTACTTC. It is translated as CASSLRDSGRTENIQYF.

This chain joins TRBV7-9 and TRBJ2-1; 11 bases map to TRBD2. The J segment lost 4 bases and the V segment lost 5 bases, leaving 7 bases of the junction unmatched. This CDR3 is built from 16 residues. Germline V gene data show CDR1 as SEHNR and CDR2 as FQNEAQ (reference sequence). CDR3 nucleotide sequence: TGTGCCAGCAGCCCTACTAGCGGGGGTCGATACAATGAGCAGTTCTTC. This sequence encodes CASSPTSGGRYNEQFF.

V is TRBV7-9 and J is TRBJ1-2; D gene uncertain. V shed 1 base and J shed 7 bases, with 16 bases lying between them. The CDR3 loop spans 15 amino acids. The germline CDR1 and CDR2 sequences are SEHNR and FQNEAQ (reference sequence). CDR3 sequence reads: CASSLGDGRGGGYTF. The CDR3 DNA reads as TGTGCCAGCAGCTTAGGAGACGGAAGAGGTGGTGGCTACACCTTC.

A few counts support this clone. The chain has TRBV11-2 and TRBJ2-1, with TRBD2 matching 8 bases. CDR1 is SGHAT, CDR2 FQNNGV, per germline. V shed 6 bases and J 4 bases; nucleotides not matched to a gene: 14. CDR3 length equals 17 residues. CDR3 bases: TGTGCCAGCAGGGGGCGGGAGCGGCGGGAGGCTTACAATGAGCAGTTCTTC. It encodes CASRGRERREAYNEQFF.

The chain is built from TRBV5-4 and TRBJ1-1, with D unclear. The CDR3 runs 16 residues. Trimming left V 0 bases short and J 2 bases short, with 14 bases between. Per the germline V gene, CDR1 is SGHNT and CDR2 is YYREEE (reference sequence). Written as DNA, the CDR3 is TGTGCCAGCAGCTTGGCCCCTGGGCGAATCAACACTGAAGCTTTCTTT. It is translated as CASSLAPGRINTEAFF.

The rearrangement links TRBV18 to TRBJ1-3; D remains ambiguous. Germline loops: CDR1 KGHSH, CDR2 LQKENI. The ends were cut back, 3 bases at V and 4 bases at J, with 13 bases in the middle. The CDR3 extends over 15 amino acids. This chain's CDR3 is CASSPRRTRGNTIYF. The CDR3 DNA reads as TGTGCCAGCTCACCCCGACGGACCCGGGGAAACACCATATATTTT.

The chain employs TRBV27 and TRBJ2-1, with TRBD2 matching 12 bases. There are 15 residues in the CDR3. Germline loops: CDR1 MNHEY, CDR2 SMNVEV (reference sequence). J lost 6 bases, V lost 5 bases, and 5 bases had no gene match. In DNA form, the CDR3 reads TGTGCCAGCAGTCCTGGACTAGCGGGGACCAATGAGCAGTTCTTC. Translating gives CASSPGLAGTNEQFF.

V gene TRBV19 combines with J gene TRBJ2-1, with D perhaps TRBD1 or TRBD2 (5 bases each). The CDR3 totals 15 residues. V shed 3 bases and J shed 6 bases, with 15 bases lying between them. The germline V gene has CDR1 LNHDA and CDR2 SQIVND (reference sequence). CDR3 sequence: CASSIIPGTLNEQFF. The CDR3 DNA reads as TGTGCCAGTAGTATTATCCCCGGGACCCTCAATGAGCAGTTCTTC.

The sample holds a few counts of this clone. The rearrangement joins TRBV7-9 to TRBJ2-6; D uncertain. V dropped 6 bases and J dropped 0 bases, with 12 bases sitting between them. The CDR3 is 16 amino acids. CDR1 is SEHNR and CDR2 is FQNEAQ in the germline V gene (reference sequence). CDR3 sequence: CASRYLGISGANVLTF. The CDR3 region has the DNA TGTGCCAGCAGATACCTGGGGATCTCTGGGGCCAACGTCCTGACTTTC.

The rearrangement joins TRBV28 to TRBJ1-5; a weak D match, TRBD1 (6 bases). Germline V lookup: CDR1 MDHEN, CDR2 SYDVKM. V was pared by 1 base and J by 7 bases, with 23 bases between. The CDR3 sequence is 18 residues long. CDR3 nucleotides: TGTGCCAGCAGTTTATACCCCCCCCGAGGGGGGGGCGGGCAGCCCCAGCATTTT. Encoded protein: CASSLYPPRGGGGQPQHF.

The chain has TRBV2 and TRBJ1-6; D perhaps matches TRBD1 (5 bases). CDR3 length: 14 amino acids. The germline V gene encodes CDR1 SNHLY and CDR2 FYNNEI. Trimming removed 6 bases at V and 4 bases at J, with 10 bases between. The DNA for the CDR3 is TGTGCCAGCAGCTTGACAGAATATAATTCACCCCTCCACTTT. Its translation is CASSLTEYNSPLHF.

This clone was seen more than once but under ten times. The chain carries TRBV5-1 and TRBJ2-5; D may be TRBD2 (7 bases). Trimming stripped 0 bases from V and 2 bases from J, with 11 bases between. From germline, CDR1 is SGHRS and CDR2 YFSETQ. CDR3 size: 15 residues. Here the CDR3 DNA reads TGCGCCAGCAGCTTGGTAGGGGGGGCTCAAGAGACCCAGTACTTC. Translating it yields CASSLVGGAQETQYF. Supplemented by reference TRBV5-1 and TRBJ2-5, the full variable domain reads KAGVTQTPRYLIKTRGQQVTLSCSPISGHRSVSWYQQTPGQGLQFLFEYFSETQRNKGNFPGRFSGRQFSNSRSEMNVSTLELGDSALYLCASSLVGGAQETQYFGPGTRLLVL.

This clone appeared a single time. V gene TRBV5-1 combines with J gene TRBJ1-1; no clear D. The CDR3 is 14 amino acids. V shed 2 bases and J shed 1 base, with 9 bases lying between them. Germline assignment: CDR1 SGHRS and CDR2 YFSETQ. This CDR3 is CASSFSEGNTEAFF. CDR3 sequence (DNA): TGCGCCAGCAGCTTTTCCGAGGGGAACACTGAAGCTTTCTTT. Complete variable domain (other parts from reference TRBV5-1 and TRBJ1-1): KAGVTQTPRYLIKTRGQQVTLSCSPISGHRSVSWYQQTPGQGLQFLFEYFSETQRNKGNFPGRFSGRQFSNSRSEMNVSTLELGDSALYLCASSFSEGNTEAFFGQGTRLTVV.

The CDR3 nucleotides read TGTGCCAGCAGCCAGCCTGACACCCAAAACTATGGCTACACCTTC. Amino acid sequence: CASSQPDTQNYGYTF. V gene TRBV5-4 combines with J gene TRBJ1-2, with D unclear. Trimming took 4 bases from V and 2 from J, leaving 15 bases between them. The CDR3 consists of 15 residues. Germline CDR1 is SGHNT and CDR2 is YYREEE (reference sequence).

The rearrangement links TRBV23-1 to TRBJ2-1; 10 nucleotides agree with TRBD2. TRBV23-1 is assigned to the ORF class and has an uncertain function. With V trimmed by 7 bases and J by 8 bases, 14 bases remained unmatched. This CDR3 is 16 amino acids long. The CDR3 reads CASNPLLAGVIYEQFF. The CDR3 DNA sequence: TGCGCCAGCAACCCTCTGCTAGCGGGAGTAATTTATGAGCAGTTCTTC.

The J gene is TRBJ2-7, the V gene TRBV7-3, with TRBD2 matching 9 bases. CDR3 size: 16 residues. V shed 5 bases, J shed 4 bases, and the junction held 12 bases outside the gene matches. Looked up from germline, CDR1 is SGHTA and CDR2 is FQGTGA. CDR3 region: CASSPTPAGGPYEQYF. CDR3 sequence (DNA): TGTGCCAGCAGCCCCACCCCCGCGGGAGGGCCATACGAGCAGTACTTC. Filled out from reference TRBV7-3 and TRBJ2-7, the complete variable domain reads GAGVSQTPSNKVTEKGKYVELRCDPISGHTALYWYRQSLGQGPEFLIYFQGTGAADDSGLPNDRFFAVRPEGSVSTLKIQRTERGDSAVYLCASSPTPAGGPYEQYFGPGTRLTVT.

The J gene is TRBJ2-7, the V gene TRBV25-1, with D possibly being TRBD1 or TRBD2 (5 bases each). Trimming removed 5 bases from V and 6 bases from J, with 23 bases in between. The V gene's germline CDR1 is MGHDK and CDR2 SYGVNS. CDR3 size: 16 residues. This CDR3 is CASSTTSPTGRPEQYF. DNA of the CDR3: TGTGCCAGCAGTACTACCTCCCCTACGGGACGACCCGAGCAGTACTTC.

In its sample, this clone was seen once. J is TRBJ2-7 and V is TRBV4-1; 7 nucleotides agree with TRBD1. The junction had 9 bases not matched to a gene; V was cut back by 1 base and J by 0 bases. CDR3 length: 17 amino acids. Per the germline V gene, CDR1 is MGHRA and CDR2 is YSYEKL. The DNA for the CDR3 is TGCGCCAGCAGCCAAGGCCCGGGACAGCTACTCTCCTACGAGCAGTACTTC. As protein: CASSQGPGQLLSYEQYF.

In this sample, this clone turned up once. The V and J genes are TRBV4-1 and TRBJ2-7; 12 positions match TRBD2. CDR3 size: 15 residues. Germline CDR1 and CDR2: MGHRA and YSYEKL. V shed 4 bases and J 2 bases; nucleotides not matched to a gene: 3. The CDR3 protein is CASSPTSGSTYEQYF. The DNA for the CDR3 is TGCGCCAGCAGCCCGACTAGCGGGAGTACCTACGAGCAGTACTTC.

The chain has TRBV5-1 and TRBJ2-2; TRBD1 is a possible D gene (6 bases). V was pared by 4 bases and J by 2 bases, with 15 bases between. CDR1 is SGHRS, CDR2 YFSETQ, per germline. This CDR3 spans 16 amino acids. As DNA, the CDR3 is TGCGCCAGCAGCCCCGGCTGGACAGAAAACACCGGGGAGCTGTTTTTT. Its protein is CASSPGWTENTGELFF.